This T cell receptor beta chain is drawn from a study of CD8+CD57+ T cells in acquired aplastic anemia. Study at large: On average, sorted CD4+ and CD8+ cells gave roughly 3 ug of DNA. Sequencing produced an average of roughly 10 million reads per healthy donor for CD4+ cells.

To note about this clonotype: Its antigen is not known.

Germline V CDR1 and CDR2: SNHLY, FYNNEI. The ends lost 7 bases at V and 3 bases at J; junction bases unmatched: 5. The CDR3 runs 13 residues. TCR beta VDJ combinations and CDR3 sequences were profiled from genomic DNA. MiXCR, run by TCRdb on the reads, gives a single entry per CDR3 protein. The repertoire has more than 100,000 distinct CDR3 sequences, around 46% of them found once; the top ten carry 2% to 3%. Overall study findings and caveats: Statistical testing detected no significant gap in CD8+ Simpson's diversity between patients and controls.

The chain uses TRBV2 and TRBJ2-7, with 8 bases matching TRBD1. The sample taken for sequencing was sorted CD4+, CD8+, or CD8+CD57+ T cells (not recorded which) from PBMCs. This clonotype originated in a human donor in good health, serving as a control. CDR3 sequence reads: CASKDRASYEQYV. CDR3 nucleotide sequence: TGTGCCAGCAAGGACAGGGCGAGCTACGAGCAGTACGTC.